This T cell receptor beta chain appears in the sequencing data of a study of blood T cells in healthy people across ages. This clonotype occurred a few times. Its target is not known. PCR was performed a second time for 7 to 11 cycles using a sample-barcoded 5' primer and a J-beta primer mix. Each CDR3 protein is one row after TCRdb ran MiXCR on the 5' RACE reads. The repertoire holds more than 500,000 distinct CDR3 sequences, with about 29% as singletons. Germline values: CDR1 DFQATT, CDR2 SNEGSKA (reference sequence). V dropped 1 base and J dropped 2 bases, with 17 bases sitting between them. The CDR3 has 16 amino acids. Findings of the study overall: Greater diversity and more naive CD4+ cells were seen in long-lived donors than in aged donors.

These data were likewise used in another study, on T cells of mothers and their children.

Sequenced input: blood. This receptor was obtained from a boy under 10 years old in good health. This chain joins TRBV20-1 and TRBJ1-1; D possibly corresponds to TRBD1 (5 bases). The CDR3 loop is CSARGGVGASNTEAFF. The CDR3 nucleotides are TGCAGTGCTAGAGGCGGAGTTGGGGCGAGTAACACTGAAGCTTTCTTT.